This T cell receptor beta chain was identified in a study of blood T cell repertoires in COVID-19. In the study overall: There were acute and convalescent COVID-19 samples, and they came from the United States, Italy and Spain.

Living in about 25 US areas, the participants were between roughly 18 and 95 years of age. This CDR3 comprises 13 residues. The V end was cut by 0 bases, the J end by 4 bases, with 6 bases between. Germline V gives CDR1 SGHTA, CDR2 FQGNSA. In this sample, this clone turned up a few times. Some clones are missing from TCRdb's copy, which holds only in-frame ones; the method was immunoSEQ multiplex PCR. The data contain about 180,000 clones, about 90% of them singletons. J is TRBJ1-2 and V is TRBV7-2, with D hard to call. This receptor was identified in a human donor with acute COVID-19. The donor label of this sample is uncertain. The sequenced sample consisted of PBMCs or T cells enriched from blood (not recorded which). The CDR3 nucleotides are TGTGCCAGCAGCTTAGCATCCAGCTATGGCTACACCTTC. This gives the protein CASSLASSYGYTF.